These 31 T cell receptor gamma chains were all obtained from the same sample, sequenced in a study of γδ T cells in repeated Plasmodium falciparum infection. TCRdb applied CATT to the multiplex PCR reads for clone calling. The sample has 25,000 to 30,000 gamma-chain clones, over 2.5% seen once; the top ten hold 25% to 40%. Gammadelta T cells were flow-sorted from PBMC into Vgamma9/Vdelta2+ and Vdelta2-negative populations for bulk analysis. Sequencing was performed on gamma-delta T cells from blood. Receptor source: a pool of human donors (malaria-infected and uninfected, not separated).

This clone was counted many times. A far more abundant clone sits one base away, making this likely a read error. Other DNA sequences in this specimen translate into the identical CDR3. The CDR3 protein is CALWEDKKKLF. For the CDR3, the DNA is TGTGCCTTGTGGGAAGATAAAAAGAAACTCTTT. The chain is built from TRGV9 and TRGJ1 or TRGJ2. In the absence of a J gene in TCRdb, the DNA was matched to germline to assign it here. Germline lookup yields CDR1 GITISATS and CDR2 ISYDGTV (reference sequence). V lost 4 bases to trimming and J lost 10 bases; unmatched junction nucleotides: 7. The CDR3 has 11 residues.

The sample holds many counts of this clone. A far larger clone is just one base off, so this is likely a read error. This sequence joins TRGV9 and TRGJ1 or TRGJ2. The V gene's germline CDR1 is GITISATS and CDR2 ISYDGTV (reference sequence). The CDR3 runs to 12 residues. CDR3 loop: CALWGTDYKKLF. In DNA, the CDR3 is TGTGCCTTGTGGGGGACAGACTATAAGAAGCTCTTT.

By proportion, this clone is large (0.1 to 1%). This may come from a read error, since a much larger clone is one base off. The chain has TRGV9 and TRGJ1 or TRGJ2. The CDR3 is made up of 12 amino acids. Germline CDR1 reads GITISATS; CDR2 reads ISYDGTV (reference sequence). Germline trimming cut 2 bases from V and 9 bases from J; bases unmatched to any gene: 7. The CDR3 bases are TGTGCCTTGTGGGAGGCGAAACGTAAGAAACTCTTT. It is translated as CALWEAKRKKLF.

A note on this clone: TCRdb's entry gives the protein of a much larger clone, which mismatches this DNA's translation at residue 8, likely from a read error; the protein reported here is translated from the DNA. V and J are TRGV4 and TRGJ1 or TRGJ2. The length of the CDR3 is 12 residues. Germline V lookup: CDR1 EGSTGY, CDR2 YDSYTSSV. Here the CDR3 reads CATWESYHKKLF. CDR3 sequence (DNA): TGTGCCACCTGGGAGAGTTATCATAAGAAACTCTTT.

This clone was counted at least ten times. DNA of the CDR3: TGTGCCACCTGGGACGGCCTTTGTGGGTATAAGAAACTCTTT. This translates into CATWDGLCGYKKLF. J is TRGJ1 or TRGJ2 and V is TRGV4. Germline CDR1 EGSTGY, CDR2 YDSYTSSV. Unmatched junction bases numbered 13, after V lost 4 bases and J lost 7 bases. This CDR3 contains 14 residues.

This clone was counted many times. TCRdb's protein, taken from a much larger clone, differs from this DNA's translation at residue 10, likely owing to a read error; the protein displayed comes from the DNA. The DNA of the CDR3 is TGTGCCTTGTGGGAGGTGAATTATTATAGGAAACTCTTT. As protein: CALWEVNYYRKLF. The V and J genes are TRGV9 and TRGJ1 or TRGJ2. There are 13 residues in the CDR3. CDR1 is GITISATS, CDR2 ISYDGTV, per germline (reference sequence).

This clone has just a few counts. The TCRdb record carries a much larger clone's protein, which differs from this DNA's translation at residue 13; a read error is the likely cause, and the protein listed here is the DNA translation. J is TRGJP2 and V is TRGV5. TCRdb carries no J gene annotation; the J gene was assigned here by matching the DNA with germline. The CDR3 consists of 17 residues. From germline, CDR1 is VINAFY and CDR2 YDVSNSKD. The CDR3 loop is CATWDWEVMGSDRIKTF. In DNA, the CDR3 is TGTGCCACCTGGGACTGGGAGGTTATGGGTAGTGATCGGATCAAGACGTTT.

Worth noting for this clone: TCRdb pairs this DNA with a much larger clone's protein that differs at residue 3, likely a read error; the protein shown was translated from the DNA. This sequence joins TRGV4 and TRGJ1 or TRGJ2. The J gene, left out of TCRdb, was set here by checking the DNA against germline. CDR3 length: 13 amino acids. Germline-derived CDR1 and CDR2 are EGSTGY and YDSYTSSV. The CDR3 nucleotides are TGTGCCTCCTGGGATGCCCGGGGGCATAAGAAACTCTTT. Translating it yields CASWDARGHKKLF.

This clone has at least ten counts. Given a much more abundant clone one base away, this may be a read error. In the same sample, other DNA sequences code for this CDR3. Written as DNA, the CDR3 is TGTGCCACCTGGGAGAATTATAGTAGTGATTGGATCAAGACGTTT. It codes for CATWENYSSDWIKTF. The chain is built from TRGV2 and TRGJP2. Germline V gene lookup returns CDR1 EGSNGY and CDR2 YDSYNSKV. Germline trimming cut 4 bases from V and 0 bases from J; bases unmatched to any gene: 5. The CDR3 has 15 amino acids.

With respect to this clone: Given a far larger clone just one base away, this is likely a sequencing read error. The same CDR3 is also encoded by other DNA sequences in this sample. The chain combines TRGV9 with TRGJP. Since TCRdb gives no J gene, matching the DNA to germline was used here to assign it. With V trimmed by 2 bases and J by 8 bases, 15 bases remained unmatched. The CDR3 is made up of 19 amino acids. Germline CDR1 reads GITISATS; CDR2 reads ISYDGTV (reference sequence). CDR3 in amino acids: CALWEAISSSQLGKKIKVF. The CDR3, as DNA: TGTGCCTTGTGGGAGGCCATCTCCTCCTCGCAGTTGGGCAAAAAAATCAAGGTATTT.

In its sample, this clone is medium-sized. The sample holds other DNA sequences that translate to the same CDR3. The genes are TRGV2 and TRGJ1 or TRGJ2. The CDR3 is made up of 14 amino acids. The J segment lost 4 bases and the V segment lost 1 base, leaving 7 bases of the junction unmatched. CDR1 is EGSNGY, CDR2 YDSYNSKV, per germline. The DNA for the CDR3 is TGTGCCACCTGGGACGGTCGACCCTATTATAAGAAACTCTTT. Translation: CATWDGRPYYKKLF.

This clone has a count of ten or more. This DNA translates differently at residue 12 from the TCRdb protein, which is that of a much larger clone; a read error is likely, and the protein shown is the DNA's own translation. This rearrangement joins TRGV9 to TRGJP. The CDR3 contains 16 residues. The germline V gene has CDR1 GITISATS and CDR2 ISYDGTV (reference sequence). The CDR3 reads CALWRSQELGKEIKVF. As DNA, the CDR3 is TGTGCCTTGTGGAGAAGTCAAGAGTTGGGCAAAGAAATCAAGGTATTT.

On this clone itself: TCRdb attributes to this sequence the protein of a much larger clone, which differs from the DNA translation at residue 8; a read error is likely, and the protein displayed is translated from the DNA. The chain recombines TRGV9 with TRGJ1 or TRGJ2. Because TCRdb records no J gene, it was assigned here through a match of the DNA to germline. With V trimmed by 2 bases and J by 5 bases, 6 bases remained unmatched. CDR1 and CDR2 from the germline V gene are GITISATS and ISYDGTV (reference sequence). This CDR3 region has 13 residues. The CDR3 region is CALWEARHYKKLF. The CDR3 bases are TGTGCCTTGTGGGAGGCGAGGCATTATAAGAAACTCTTT.

This clone has a count of ten or more. TCRdb's listed protein matches a much larger clone and diverges from this DNA's translation at residue 7, likely through a read error; the protein shown comes from the DNA. V and J are TRGV2 and TRGJ1 or TRGJ2. This CDR3 comprises 16 residues. Germline V gene sequence: CDR1 EGSNGY, CDR2 YDSYNSKV. The trim removed 0 bases at V and 2 bases at J, leaving 10 bases unmatched. For the CDR3, the DNA is TGTGCCACCTGGGACGGGTGGCGAGGTTATTATTATAAGAAACTCTTT. Translation gives CATWDGWRGYYYKKLF.

This clone was observed at least ten times. The same CDR3 also results from other DNA sequences found in this sample. J is TRGJP2 and V is TRGV3. Per the germline V gene, CDR1 is VTNTFY and CDR2 is YDVSTARD (reference sequence). V shed 1 base and J 8 bases; nucleotides not matched to a gene: 10. The length of the CDR3 is 15 residues. The DNA for the CDR3 is TGTGCCACCTGGGACAGACGTGGAGGCGATTGGATCAAGACGTTT. This gives the protein CATWDRRGGDWIKTF.

The genes are TRGV5 and TRGJ1 or TRGJ2. TCRdb offers no J gene call, so here the DNA was matched to germline to obtain one. The trim removed 0 bases at V and 10 bases at J, leaving 12 bases unmatched. Germline V gene lookup returns CDR1 VINAFY and CDR2 YDVSNSKD. CDR3 length equals 14 residues. The CDR3, as DNA: TGTGCCACCTGGGACAGGCCGGGAGCCCCAAAGAAACTCTTT. Amino acid sequence: CATWDRPGAPKKLF.

As to this clone: TCRdb attributes to this sequence the protein of a much larger clone, which differs from the DNA translation at residue 16; a read error is likely, and the protein displayed is translated from the DNA. The J gene was not called, though the V gene is TRGV9. The CDR3 loop spans 17 amino acids. CDR1 GITISATS and CDR2 ISYDGTV come from the germline V gene (reference sequence). The CDR3 here is CALWDHREYTTGWFKTF. In DNA form, the CDR3 reads TGTGCCTTGTGGGACCACAGGGAATATACCACTGGTTGGTTCAAGACATTT.

A word on this clone: TCRdb attributes to this sequence the protein of a much larger clone, which differs from the DNA translation at residue 7; a read error is likely, and the protein displayed is translated from the DNA. Other DNA sequences in this specimen translate into the identical CDR3. The rearrangement joins TRGV9 to TRGJP. The J gene comes from matching the DNA to germline here; TCRdb lacks it. Germline assignment: CDR1 GITISATS and CDR2 ISYDGTV (reference sequence). The CDR3 length is 17 residues. The junction had 7 bases not matched to a gene; V was cut back by 4 bases and J by 4 bases. This chain's CDR3 is CALWEGNQELGKKIKVF. The CDR3 coding sequence is TGTGCCTTGTGGGAAGGAAATCAAGAGTTGGGCAAAAAAATCAAGGTATTT.

This clone was counted a few times. The TCRdb protein, from a much larger clone, departs from this DNA's translation at residue 12, likely by read error; the protein shown derives from the DNA. TRGV5 is the V gene, and the J gene was not called. The CDR3 length is 14 residues. CDR1 VINAFY and CDR2 YDVSNSKD come from the germline V gene. CDR3 bases: TGTGCCACCTGGGACAGGCCGTTATATTATAAGGAACTCTTT. Amino acid sequence: CATWDRPLYYKELF.

This clone was counted ten times or more. TCRdb's listed protein matches a much larger clone and diverges from this DNA's translation at residue 11, likely through a read error; the protein shown comes from the DNA. CDR3 region: CATWDAPYYKELF. The CDR3 DNA is TGTGCCACCTGGGATGCGCCTTATTATAAGGAACTCTTT. This chain connects TRGV4 to TRGJ1 or TRGJ2. This CDR3 is 13 amino acids long. The V gene's germline CDR1 is EGSTGY and CDR2 YDSYTSSV.

This clone rates as medium-sized. The chain is built from TRGV2 and TRGJ1 or TRGJ2. Germline V lookup: CDR1 EGSNGY, CDR2 YDSYNSKV. V dropped 0 bases and J dropped 8; count of bases not matched to a gene: 4. The CDR3 consists of 12 residues. CDR3 protein: CATWDGHHKKLF. CDR3 sequence (DNA): TGTGCCACCTGGGACGGGCATCATAAGAAACTCTTT.

There are many counts of this clone. The protein that TCRdb holds for this DNA derives from a much larger clone and differs from the translated DNA at residue 9, which likely indicates a read error; the protein shown here is translated from the DNA. The chain employs TRGV9 and TRGJP. TCRdb is silent on the J gene; assignment here came from matching the DNA to germline. CDR1 GITISATS and CDR2 ISYDGTV come from the germline V gene (reference sequence). This CDR3 is 15 amino acids long. The CDR3 region has the DNA TGTGCCTTGTGGTCTCAAGAGTTGGACAAAAAAATCAAGGTATTT. Translated: CALWSQELDKKIKVF.

This clone was found many times. The chain employs TRGV2 and TRGJ1 or TRGJ2. V shed 3 bases and J 1 base; nucleotides not matched to a gene: 3. The V gene's germline CDR1 is EGSNGY and CDR2 YDSYNSKV. CDR3 length: 13 residues. The CDR3 DNA follows: TGTGCCACCTGGGACTGTAATTATTATAAGAAACTCTTT. It is translated as CATWDCNYYKKLF.

This clone was recorded at least ten times. The chain carries TRGV2 and TRGJ1 or TRGJ2. Germline-derived CDR1 and CDR2 are EGSNGY and YDSYNSKV. The trim removed 2 bases at V and 0 bases at J, leaving 10 bases unmatched. The CDR3 runs 16 residues. The CDR3 nucleotides are TGTGCCACCTGGGACGATCCTAGATTGAATTATTATAAGAAACTCTTT. Translation: CATWDDPRLNYYKKLF.

There are many counts of this clone. The chain couples TRGV8 to TRGJ1 or TRGJ2. This CDR3 region has 14 residues. Germline lookup yields CDR1 VENAVY and CDR2 YDSYNSRV. V lost 3 bases and J lost 3; bases outside the gene matches: 8. The CDR3 loop is CATWDQESYYKKLF. CDR3 sequence (DNA): TGTGCCACCTGGGATCAGGAATCTTATTATAAGAAACTCTTT.

This clone was found a few times. The protein given by TCRdb reflects a much larger clone and differs at residue 2 from this DNA's translation, likely from a read error; the protein shown is the DNA's translation. This chain joins TRGV9 and TRGJ1 or TRGJ2. Germline matching of the DNA provided the J gene here, since TCRdb leaves it blank. Germline V gene lookup returns CDR1 GITISATS and CDR2 ISYDGTV (reference sequence). The CDR3 spans 14 residues. CDR3 nucleotides: TGTACCTTGTGGGAGGCTAAGAATTATTATAAGAAACTCTTT. Translated: CTLWEAKNYYKKLF.

This clone was detected ten times or more. The translation of this DNA and the TCRdb protein of a much larger clone differ at residue 11, probably owing to a read error; the protein shown here is translated from the DNA. The chain couples TRGV8 to TRGJP1. The CDR3 loop spans 13 amino acids. The germline CDR1 and CDR2 sequences are VENAVY and YDSYNSRV. CDR3 sequence (DNA): TGTGCCACCTGGGATACCACTGGTTGGTTCAGGATATTT. Its translation is CATWDTTGWFRIF.

This clone was recorded many times. A far larger clone is just one base off, so this is likely a read error. The sample contains more than one DNA sequence encoding this CDR3. This chain uses TRGV4 with TRGJ1 or TRGJ2. Germline V gives CDR1 EGSTGY, CDR2 YDSYTSSV. The CDR3 runs 11 residues. As DNA, the CDR3 is TGCGCCACCTGGGATGCGCGGGTTGGAGTCTTT. Protein sequence: CATWDARVGVF.

The chain joins TRGV9 to TRGJ1 or TRGJ2. The J gene is absent in TCRdb and was assigned here via DNA matching to germline. CDR3 length equals 12 residues. V was pared by 10 bases and J by 7 bases, with 13 bases of the junction left unmatched. The germline gives CDR1 GITISATS, CDR2 ISYDGTV (reference sequence). The CDR3 loop reads CAFGRCTYKKLF. The CDR3 DNA follows: TGTGCCTTTGGGAGGTGCACGTATAAGAAACTCTTT.

Many counts were recorded for this clone. A far larger clone is a single base away, which makes a read error likely. V and J are TRGV2 and TRGJ1 or TRGJ2. The CDR3 is 12 residues long. CDR1 and CDR2 (germline): EGSNGY, YDSYNSKV. Here the CDR3 DNA reads TGTGCCACCTGGAAGAATTACTATAAGAAACTCTTT. Translated, it gives CATWKNYYKKLF.

There are many counts of this clone. A read error may explain this, as a much larger clone is one base away. The sample has other DNA sequences that encode this CDR3 too. The chain couples TRGV9 to TRGJP. J gave up 7 bases and V 0 bases, and 3 bases lay outside the gene matches. Looked up from germline, CDR1 is GITISATS and CDR2 is ISYDGTV (reference sequence). The CDR3 is 16 amino acids. CDR3 sequence (DNA): TGTGCCTTGTGGGAGGTGGGTGAGTTGGGCAAAAAAATCAAGGTATTT. Amino acid sequence: CALWEVGELGKKIKVF.